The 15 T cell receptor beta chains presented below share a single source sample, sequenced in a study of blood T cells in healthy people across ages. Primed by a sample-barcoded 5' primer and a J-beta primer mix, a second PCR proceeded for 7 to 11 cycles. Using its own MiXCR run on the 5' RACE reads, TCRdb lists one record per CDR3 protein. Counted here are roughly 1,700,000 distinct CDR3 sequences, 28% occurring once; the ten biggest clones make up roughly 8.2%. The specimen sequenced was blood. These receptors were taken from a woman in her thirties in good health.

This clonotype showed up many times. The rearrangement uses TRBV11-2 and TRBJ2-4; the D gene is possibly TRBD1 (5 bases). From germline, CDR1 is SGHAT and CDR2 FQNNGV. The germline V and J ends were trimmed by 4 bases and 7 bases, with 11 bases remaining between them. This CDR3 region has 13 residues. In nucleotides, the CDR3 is TGTGCCAGCAGCTCCTCGAAGGGGAACATTCAGTACTTC. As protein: CASSSSKGNIQYF.

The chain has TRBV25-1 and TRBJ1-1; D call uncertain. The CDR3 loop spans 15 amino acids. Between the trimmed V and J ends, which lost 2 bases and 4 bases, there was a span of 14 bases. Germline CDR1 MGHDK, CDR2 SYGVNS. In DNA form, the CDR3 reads TGTGCCAGCAGTGAAGATACATTCAGAGCCACTGAAGCTTTCTTT. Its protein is CASSEDTFRATEAFF.

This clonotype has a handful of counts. CDR3: CATSSEAGGNNEQFF. The DNA for the CDR3 is TGTGCCACCAGCAGTGAGGCAGGGGGCAACAATGAGCAGTTCTTC. The J gene is TRBJ2-1, the V gene TRBV15; 8 bases match TRBD1. Germline CDR1 LNHNV, CDR2 YYDKDF (reference sequence). This CDR3 region has 15 residues. J was trimmed by 5 bases and V by 3 bases; bases with no gene match: 6.

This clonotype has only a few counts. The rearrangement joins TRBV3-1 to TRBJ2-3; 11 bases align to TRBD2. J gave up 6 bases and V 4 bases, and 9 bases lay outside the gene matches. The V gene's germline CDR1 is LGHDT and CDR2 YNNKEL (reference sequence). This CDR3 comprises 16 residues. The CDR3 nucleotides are TGTGCCAGCAGCCGAAGATCCGGGACTAGCGGCGATACGCAGTATTTT. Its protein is CASSRRSGTSGDTQYF.

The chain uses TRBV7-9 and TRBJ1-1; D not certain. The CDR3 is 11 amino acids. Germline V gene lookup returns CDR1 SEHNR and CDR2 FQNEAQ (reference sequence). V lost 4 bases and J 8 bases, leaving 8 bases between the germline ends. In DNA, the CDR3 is TGTGCCAGCAGCTCTTCCAGGGAAGCTTTCTTT. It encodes CASSSSREAFF.

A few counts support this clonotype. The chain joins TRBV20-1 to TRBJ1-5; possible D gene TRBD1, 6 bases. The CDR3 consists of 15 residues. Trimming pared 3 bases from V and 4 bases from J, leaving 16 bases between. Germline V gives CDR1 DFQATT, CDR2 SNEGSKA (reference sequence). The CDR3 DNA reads TGCAGTGCTAGCGTTCGGGGGCGAGGGAATCAGCCCCAGCATTTT. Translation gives CSASVRGRGNQPQHF.

The chain's CDR3 is CSASGESGTGELFF. The CDR3 region has the DNA TGCAGTGCTAGTGGGGAATCGGGCACCGGGGAGCTGTTTTTT. The V and J genes are TRBV20-1 and TRBJ2-2; no clear D gene. The CDR3 runs to 14 residues. Looked up from germline, CDR1 is DFQATT and CDR2 is SNEGSKA (reference sequence). With 3 bases removed from V and 4 bases from J, the gap between germline ends came to 12 bases.

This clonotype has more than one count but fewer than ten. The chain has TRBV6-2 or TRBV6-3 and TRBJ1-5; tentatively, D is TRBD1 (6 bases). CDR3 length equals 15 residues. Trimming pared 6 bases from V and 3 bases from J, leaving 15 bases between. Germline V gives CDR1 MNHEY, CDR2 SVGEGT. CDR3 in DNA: TGTGCCAGCAGCGGGGGCAGGCCGGCCAATCAGCCCCAGCATTTT. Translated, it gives CASSGGRPANQPQHF.

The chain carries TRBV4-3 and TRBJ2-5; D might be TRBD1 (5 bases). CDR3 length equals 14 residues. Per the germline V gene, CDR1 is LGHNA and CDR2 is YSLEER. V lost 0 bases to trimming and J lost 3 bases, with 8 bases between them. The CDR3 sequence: CASSQDRVKETQYF. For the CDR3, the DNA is TGCGCCAGCAGCCAAGACAGGGTCAAAGAGACCCAGTACTTC.

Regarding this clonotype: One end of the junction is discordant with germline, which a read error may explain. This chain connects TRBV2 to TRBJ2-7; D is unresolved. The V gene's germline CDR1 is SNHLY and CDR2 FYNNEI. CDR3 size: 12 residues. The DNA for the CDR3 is TGTACCAGCAGCCTAGACCACTACGAGCAGTACTTC. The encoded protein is CTSSLDHYEQYF.

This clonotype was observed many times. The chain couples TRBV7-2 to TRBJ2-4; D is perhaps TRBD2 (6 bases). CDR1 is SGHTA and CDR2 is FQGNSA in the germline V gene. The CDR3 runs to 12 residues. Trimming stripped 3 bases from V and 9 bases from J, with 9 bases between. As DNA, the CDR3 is TGTGCCAGCAGCTTCTGGGGAGGCATTCAGTACTTC. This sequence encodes CASSFWGGIQYF.

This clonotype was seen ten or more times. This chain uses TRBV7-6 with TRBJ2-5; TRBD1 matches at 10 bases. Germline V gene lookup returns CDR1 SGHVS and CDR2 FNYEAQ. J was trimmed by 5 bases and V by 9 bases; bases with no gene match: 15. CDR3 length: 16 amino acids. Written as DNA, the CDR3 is TGTGCCAGTGGGGACAGGGGTGACCGAAGATTCGAGACCCAGTACTTC. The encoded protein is CASGDRGDRRFETQYF.

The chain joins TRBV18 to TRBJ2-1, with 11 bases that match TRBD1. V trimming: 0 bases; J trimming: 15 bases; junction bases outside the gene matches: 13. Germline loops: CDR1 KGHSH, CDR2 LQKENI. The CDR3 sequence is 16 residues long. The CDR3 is CASSPPNRDRGNSRFF. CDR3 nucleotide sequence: TGTGCCAGCTCACCACCAAACCGGGACAGGGGGAACTCGCGGTTCTTC.

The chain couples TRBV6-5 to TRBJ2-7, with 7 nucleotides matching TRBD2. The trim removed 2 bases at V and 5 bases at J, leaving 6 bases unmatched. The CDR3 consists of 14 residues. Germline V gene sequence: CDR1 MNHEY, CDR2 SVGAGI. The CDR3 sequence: CASSYRGGSDEQYF. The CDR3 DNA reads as TGTGCCAGCAGTTACCGGGGAGGGTCTGACGAGCAGTACTTC.

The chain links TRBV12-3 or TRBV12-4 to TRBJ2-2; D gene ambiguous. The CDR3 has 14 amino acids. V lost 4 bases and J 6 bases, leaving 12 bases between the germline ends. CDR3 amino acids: CASSCRPGPGELFF. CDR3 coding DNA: TGTGCCAGCAGTTGCCGTCCCGGGCCCGGGGAGCTGTTTTTT.